Listed below are T cell receptor beta chains from one sample, sequenced in a study of CD8 T cells in Susac syndrome. TCRdb re-derived calls from the immunoSEQ multiplex PCR reads in MiXCR, one entry per CDR3 protein. In the table there are about 210,000 distinct CDR3 sequences, about 95% of which are singletons. The sequencing sample was made of CD4+ T cells from PBMCs. Every receptor here comes from a human donor with Susac syndrome. The CDR3 runs from the conserved cysteine through the conserved F or W.

v_gene	j_gene	CDR3aa
TRBV5-1	TRBJ1-4	CASSSWTGTNEKLFF
TRBV4-3	TRBJ2-3	CASSQEYAESDTQYF
TRBV19	TRBJ1-5	CASSIQPQSSQPQHF
TRBV9	TRBJ2-4	CASSPGRGELGIAKNIQYF
TRBV20-1	TRBJ1-5	CSAGLLTGYSNQPQHF
TRBV6-1	TRBJ1-2	CASSPLTGTGGYGYTF
TRBV5-6	TRBJ2-5	CASSQFILRAVQETQYF
TRBV29-1	TRBJ2-5	CSVGQGLETQYF
TRBV20-1	TRBJ1-1	CSARGPVNTEAFF
TRBV12-3/TRBV12-4	TRBJ2-5	CASSQDFQETQYF
TRBV30	TRBJ1-1	CAWSVGVNTEAFF
TRBV3-1	TRBJ2-7	CASSTGQLKGEQYF
TRBV3-1	TRBJ2-4	CASSQGGEGRRNIQYF
TRBV5-4	TRBJ2-1	CASSLGLDSSYNEQFF
TRBV7-2	TRBJ1-5	CASSLGGLGQPQHF
TRBV7-2	TRBJ2-7	CASSPQTGTYEQYF
TRBV28	TRBJ2-7	CASSSGTYEQYF